In its sample, the clone carrying this T cell receptor (beta chain) was seen a few times. The antigen remains unidentified. It was with 60 Vbeta and 13 Jbeta primers that the PCR ran. Using immunoSEQ multiplex PCR, the repertoire was profiled, and TCRdb retains in-frame clones only, with some absent. The repertoire includes 90,000 to 140,000 clones, approximately 16% of them detected once, and more than 0.65% sits in the top ten. The data stem from a study of cytomegalovirus exposure and HLA in healthy donors. Whole-study results and caveats: In a later analysis, TCR beta V- and J-gene trimming was associated with a missense DCLRE1C variant. Sequencing depth roughly uniform across donors was assumed in presence/absence analyses. Altogether, some 160 TCR beta chains were recorded as cytomegalovirus-associated. Prediction of most subjects' HLA-A and HLA-B alleles by TCR beta sequences was reportedly accurate.

The CDR3 totals 15 residues. V was trimmed by 3 bases and J by 4 bases, leaving 15 bases between them. Looked up from germline, CDR1 is MNHNY and CDR2 is SVGAGI (reference sequence). Material for sequencing was PBMCs. The sequence derives from a female donor in good health and CMV-seronegative. J is TRBJ1-1 and V is TRBV6-6; weak D call: TRBD1 (5 bases). The CDR3 DNA sequence: TGTGCCAGCAGTTATATGGGTCGGGGGGGCACTGAAGCTTTCTTT. It is translated as CASSYMGRGGTEAFF.